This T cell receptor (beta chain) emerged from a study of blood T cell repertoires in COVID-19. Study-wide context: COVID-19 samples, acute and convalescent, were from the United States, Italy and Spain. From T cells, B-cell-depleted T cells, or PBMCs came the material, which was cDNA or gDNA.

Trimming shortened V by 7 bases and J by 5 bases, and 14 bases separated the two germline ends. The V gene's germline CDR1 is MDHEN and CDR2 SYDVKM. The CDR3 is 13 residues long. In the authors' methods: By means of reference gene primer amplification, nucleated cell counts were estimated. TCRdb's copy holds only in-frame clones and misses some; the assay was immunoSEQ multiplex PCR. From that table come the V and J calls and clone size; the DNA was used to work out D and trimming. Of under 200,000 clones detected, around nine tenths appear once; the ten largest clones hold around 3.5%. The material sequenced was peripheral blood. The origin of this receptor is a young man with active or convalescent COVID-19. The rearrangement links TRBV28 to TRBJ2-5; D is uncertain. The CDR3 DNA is TGTGCCAGCACGACTGGCATACGGGAGACCCAGTACTTC. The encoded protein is CASTTGIRETQYF. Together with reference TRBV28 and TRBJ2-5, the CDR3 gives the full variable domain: DVKVTQSSRYLVKRTGEKVFLECVQDMDHENMFWYRQDPGLGLRLIYFSYDVKMKEKGDIPEGYSVSREKKERFSLILESASTNQTSMYLCASTTGIRETQYFGPGTRLLVL.